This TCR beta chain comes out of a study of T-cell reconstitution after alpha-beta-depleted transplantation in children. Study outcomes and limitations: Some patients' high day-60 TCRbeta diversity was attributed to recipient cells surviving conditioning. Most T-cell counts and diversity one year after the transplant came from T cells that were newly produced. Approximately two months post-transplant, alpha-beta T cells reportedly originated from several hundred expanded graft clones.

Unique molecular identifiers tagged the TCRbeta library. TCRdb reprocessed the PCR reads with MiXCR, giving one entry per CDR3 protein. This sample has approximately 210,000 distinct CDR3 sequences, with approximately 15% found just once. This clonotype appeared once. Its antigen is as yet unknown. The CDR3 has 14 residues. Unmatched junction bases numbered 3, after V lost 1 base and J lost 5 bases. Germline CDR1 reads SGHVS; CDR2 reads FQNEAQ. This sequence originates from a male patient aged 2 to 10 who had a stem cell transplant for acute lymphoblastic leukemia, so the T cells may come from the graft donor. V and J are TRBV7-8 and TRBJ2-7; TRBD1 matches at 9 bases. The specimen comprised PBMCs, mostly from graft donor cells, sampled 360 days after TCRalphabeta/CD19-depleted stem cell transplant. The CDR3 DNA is TGTGCCAGCAGCTTAGACCGGGACAGGGACGAGCAGTACTTC. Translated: CASSLDRDRDEQYF.